This TCR beta chain was captured by sequencing in a study of early T cells in non-severe SARS-CoV-2 infection. As part of library construction, unique molecular identifiers were attached to individual cDNA molecules. TCRdb re-analysed the 5' RACE reads in MiXCR, keeping a single row per CDR3 protein. The profile shows fewer than 30,000 distinct CDR3 sequences, about 4.2% of them singletons. Trimming cost V 3 bases and J 3 bases; bases outside gene matches: 12. Germline CDR1 DFQATT, CDR2 SNEGSKA (reference sequence). This CDR3 is built from 18 residues. This clonotype was counted ten times or more. Its specificity is not known. Findings of the study overall: In VDJdb matching, anti-spike CD8 responses were favored while private and CD4 specificities went missing.

This sequence was found in an adult who was a healthcare worker with PCR-confirmed SARS-CoV-2 infection or an uninfected control (not recorded which). The chain is built from TRBV20-1 and TRBJ2-7, with 15 nucleotides matching TRBD2. The sequenced sample consisted of whole blood. This CDR3 is CSARGLGLAGGPFYEQYF. In DNA form, the CDR3 reads TGCAGTGCTAGGGGCCTCGGACTAGCGGGAGGGCCGTTCTACGAGCAGTACTTC.